Sequencing of this T cell receptor beta chain was carried out in a study of T-cell reconstitution after alpha-beta-depleted transplantation in children. Findings and limits, study-wide: Two months or so post-transplant, alpha-beta T cells reportedly derived from several hundred expanded graft clones.

Details on this clonotype: Its specificity is unknown.

Unique molecular identifiers tagged the TCRbeta library. TCRdb analysed the PCR reads with MiXCR anew, one entry per CDR3 protein. The sample has 300,000 to 400,000 distinct CDR3 sequences; roughly 15% are singletons. CDR1 is MNHEY and CDR2 is SMNVEV in the germline V gene (reference sequence). V was trimmed by 6 bases and J by 7 bases, leaving 18 bases between them. The CDR3 is made up of 14 amino acids. The V and J genes are TRBV27 and TRBJ1-2; D is unclear. The sequence was collected from a male patient aged 2 to 9 who had a stem cell transplant for acute lymphoblastic leukemia, so the T cells may come from the graft donor. This material consisted of PBMCs, mostly from graft donor cells, taken 360 days after TCRalphabeta/CD19-depleted stem cell transplant. This CDR3 reads CASRFAGPSSGYTF. In DNA form, the CDR3 reads TGTGCCAGCAGGTTCGCCGGGCCTTCCTCTGGCTACACCTTC.